One sample yielded the 21 T cell receptor beta chains listed below, sequenced in a study of CD4 T cells in relation to SARS-CoV-2 and coronaviruses. CD4+ T cells from unexposed donors were obtained before the COVID-19 pandemic (2011-2018). After ten to eleven days of culture, CD4+ T cells were isolated. Assay: immunoSEQ multiplex PCR; the TCRdb copy retains only in-frame clones and omits some. In the table there are 25,000 or so clones, more than 65% of which are singletons. For these TCRs, the target antigens are not known. The sample was CD4+ T cells from PBMCs, cultured in vitro. These receptors came from a human donor in good health.

The chain employs TRBV5-1 and TRBJ2-5; 13 bases match TRBD2. The length of the CDR3 is 13 residues. Trimming at V came to 7 bases and at J to 5 bases, leaving 2 bases not matched to a gene. Germline lookup yields CDR1 SGHRS and CDR2 YFSETQ. In DNA, the CDR3 is TGCGCCAGCGGACTAGCGGGAGCGGAGACCCAGTACTTC. Protein product: CASGLAGAETQYF.

In its sample, this clone was seen a few times. V is TRBV3-1 (or the pseudogene TRBV3-2) and J is TRBJ2-1; TRBD2 matches at 14 bases. Per germline, CDR1 LGHDT and CDR2 YNNKEL (reference sequence). Trimming at V came to 4 bases and at J to 9 bases, leaving 5 bases not matched to a gene. This CDR3 has 15 residues. The CDR3 protein is CASSRTSGGRGEQFF. CDR3 sequence (DNA): TGTGCCAGCAGCCGGACTAGCGGGGGGCGGGGTGAGCAGTTCTTC.

The rearrangement joins TRBV18 to TRBJ2-5, with 12 positions matching TRBD2. Germline assignment: CDR1 KGHSH and CDR2 LQKENI. V shed 0 bases, J shed 5 bases, and the junction held 4 bases outside the gene matches. This CDR3 has 16 residues. CDR3 protein: CASSPPKLAGGETQYF. The CDR3 DNA is TGTGCCAGCTCACCACCCAAACTAGCGGGAGGCGAGACCCAGTACTTC. Full variable domain (remainder filled in from reference TRBV18 and TRBJ2-5): NAGVMQNPRHLVRRRGQEARLRCSPMKGHSHVYWYRQLPEEGLKFMVYLQKENIIDESGMPKERFSAEFPKEGPSILRIQQVVRGDSAAYFCASSPPKLAGGETQYFGPGTRLLVL.

The chain has TRBV6-5 and TRBJ2-7; D remains ambiguous. Germline V lookup: CDR1 MNHEY, CDR2 SVGAGI. The CDR3 runs 13 residues. Trimming removed 7 bases from V and 4 bases from J, with 14 bases in between. The CDR3 spells CASTPPGVYEQYF. The CDR3 bases are TGTGCCAGCACCCCCCCTGGGGTTTACGAGCAGTACTTC.

The chain combines TRBV5-8 with TRBJ2-3, with D perhaps matching TRBD1 (5 bases). Germline-derived CDR1 and CDR2 are SGHTS and YDEGEE. The V end was cut by 0 bases, the J end by 0 bases, with 11 bases between. CDR3 length equals 16 residues. CDR3 DNA sequence: TGTGCCAGCAGCTTGGCGCCCAGGGTCAGCACAGATACGCAGTATTTT. This codes for CASSLAPRVSTDTQYF.

The CDR3 coding sequence is TGCGCCAGCAGCTTGGGGCAGGCCGACTCTGGAAACACCATATATTTT. It translates to CASSLGQADSGNTIYF. The chain recombines TRBV5-1 with TRBJ1-3; D not resolved. Germline CDR1 reads SGHRS; CDR2 reads YFSETQ. Deletions cut 0 bases from V and 0 bases from J, with 10 bases between. The CDR3 has 16 residues.

The chain joins TRBV7-3 to TRBJ2-7; 11 nucleotides agree with TRBD1. The J segment lost 3 bases and the V segment lost 5 bases, leaving 6 bases of the junction unmatched. Germline-derived CDR1 and CDR2 are SGHTA and FQGTGA. The CDR3 length is 15 residues. The CDR3 DNA reads TGTGCCAGCAGCCCACAGGGGACAGGGGGCTACGAGCAGTACTTC. It specifies CASSPQGTGGYEQYF.

The chain is built from TRBV5-1 and TRBJ1-4; TRBD1 is a possible D gene (5 bases). The ends were cut back, 1 base at V and 8 bases at J, with 9 bases in the middle. Germline V gene data show CDR1 as SGHRS and CDR2 as YFSETQ. CDR3 length equals 13 residues. CDR3 in amino acids: CASSLSGGEKLFF. CDR3 DNA: TGCGCCAGCAGCTTGTCGGGGGGAGAAAAACTGTTTTTT.

The J gene is TRBJ2-4, the V gene TRBV11-2; 9 positions match TRBD2. Germline CDR1 is SGHAT and CDR2 is FQNNGV. V trimming: 5 bases; J trimming: 6 bases; junction bases outside the gene matches: 8. This CDR3 comprises 15 residues. CDR3 coding DNA: TGTGCCAGCAGCCGCGGGAGGGGTTTGAGAAACATTCAGTACTTC. It encodes CASSRGRGLRNIQYF.

The chain links TRBV19 to TRBJ1-4; TRBD1 matches 9 bases. V lost 6 bases to trimming and J lost 8 bases; unmatched junction nucleotides: 10. The CDR3 is 15 residues long. CDR1 is LNHDA, CDR2 SQIVND, per germline (reference sequence). The CDR3: CASSRNRGRGEKLFF. CDR3 DNA: TGTGCCAGTAGCCGAAACAGGGGGCGCGGGGAAAAACTGTTTTTT.

The V call is TRBV7-6, the J call TRBJ2-6; weak D call: TRBD2 (7 bases). In germline, CDR1 is SGHVS, CDR2 FNYEAQ. The CDR3 runs 16 residues. Trimming took 1 base from V and 2 from J, leaving 9 bases between them. CDR3 bases: TGTGCCAGCAGCTTAGTAGGGGGGGCTGGGGCCAACGTCCTGACTTTC. Protein: CASSLVGGAGANVLTF.

J is TRBJ2-5 and V is TRBV4-3; 11 positions match TRBD2. Germline trimming cut 0 bases from V and 3 bases from J; bases unmatched to any gene: 3. In germline, CDR1 is LGHNA, CDR2 YSLEER. This CDR3 has 16 amino acids. The CDR3 bases are TGCGCCAGCAGCCAAGATCGACTAGCGGGGAAAGAGACCCAGTACTTC. It codes for CASSQDRLAGKETQYF.

The chain links TRBV6-2 or TRBV6-3 to TRBJ2-4, with 9 positions matching TRBD1. The CDR3 consists of 18 residues. V gave up 4 bases and J gave up 2 bases; unmatched junction bases: 12. The germline V gene encodes CDR1 MNHEY and CDR2 SVGEGT. CDR3 region: CASSLRRTGDGTKNIQYF. As DNA, the CDR3 is TGTGCCAGCAGTTTGCGTAGGACAGGGGATGGTACCAAAAACATTCAGTACTTC.

This clone was counted a single time. V gene TRBV18 combines with J gene TRBJ1-2; no clear D. CDR1 and CDR2 from the germline V gene are KGHSH and LQKENI. The CDR3 has 14 amino acids. V was pared by 3 bases and J by 7 bases, with 15 bases between. CDR3 protein: CASSPTRAGAGYTF. CDR3 nucleotide sequence: TGTGCCAGCTCACCGACTAGGGCAGGAGCTGGCTACACCTTC.

CDR3 sequence: CAFGGSNYGYTF. The CDR3 DNA follows: TGTGCTTTCGGGGGCTCCAACTATGGCTACACCTTC. The chain recombines TRBV30 with TRBJ1-2; possible D gene TRBD1, 6 bases. Germline V gives CDR1 GTSNPN, CDR2 SVGIG (reference sequence). The CDR3 has 12 amino acids.

The chain employs TRBV7-9 and TRBJ1-4; 8 bases match TRBD1. From germline, CDR1 is SEHNR and CDR2 FQNEAQ (reference sequence). This CDR3 region has 15 residues. V dropped 3 bases and J dropped 7; count of bases not matched to a gene: 7. The CDR3 reads CASSLGDRFGEKLFF. CDR3 sequence (DNA): TGTGCCAGCAGCTTGGGGGACAGGTTCGGTGAAAAACTGTTTTTT. The full variable domain, with the rest looked up from reference TRBV7-9 and TRBJ1-4, is DTGVSQNPRHKITKRGQNVTFRCDPISEHNRLYWYRQTLGQGPEFLTYFQNEAQLEKSRLLSDRFSAERPKGSFSTLEIQRTEQGDSAMYLCASSLGDRFGEKLFFGSGTQLSVL.

The CDR3 region has the DNA TGTGCCAGCAGCCCGGGACTAGCGGCCGGGGAGCTGTTTTTT. Its translation is CASSPGLAAGELFF. The chain is built from TRBV7-3 and TRBJ2-2, with 11 bases that match TRBD2. The CDR3 contains 14 residues. V dropped 5 bases and J dropped 6; count of bases not matched to a gene: 2. Germline CDR1 SGHTA, CDR2 FQGTGA.

The chain is built from TRBV7-8 and TRBJ2-5; no reliable D call. The V end was cut by 0 bases, the J end by 1 base, with 6 bases between. The CDR3 has 14 residues. In germline, CDR1 is SGHVS, CDR2 FQNEAQ. The CDR3, as DNA: TGTGCCAGCAGCTTAGCGTGGACCCAAGAGACCCAGTACTTC. Amino acids: CASSLAWTQETQYF.

J is TRBJ2-5 and V is TRBV19; 14 bases are shared with TRBD2. CDR1 is LNHDA, CDR2 SQIVND, per germline (reference sequence). V dropped 3 bases and J dropped 4; count of bases not matched to a gene: 4. The CDR3 runs 16 residues. The CDR3 reads CASSMGLAGVLETQYF. The CDR3 nucleotides read TGTGCCAGTAGTATGGGACTAGCGGGAGTACTAGAGACCCAGTACTTC.

This clone was counted a single time. The rearrangement joins TRBV6-1 to TRBJ2-5; TRBD2 aligns across 9 bases. The CDR3 runs 15 residues. The junction had 7 bases not matched to a gene; V was cut back by 3 bases and J by 5 bases. Germline V gene lookup returns CDR1 MNHNS and CDR2 SASEGT. This CDR3 is CASSEAGGSWETQYF. CDR3 in DNA: TGTGCCAGCAGTGAGGCGGGAGGGTCGTGGGAGACCCAGTACTTC.

The V gene is TRBV28, the J gene TRBJ1-6; D gene uncertain. Looked up from germline, CDR1 is MDHEN and CDR2 is SYDVKM. The CDR3 runs to 16 residues. Trimming left V 6 bases short and J 7 bases short, with 19 bases between. CDR3 nucleotides: TGTGCCAGCAGCCAGGTGAAGTGGGCTGGGAATTCACCCCTCCACTTT. Translating gives CASSQVKWAGNSPLHF.